This T cell receptor beta chain was sequenced in a study of blood T cell repertoires in COVID-19. Using immunoSEQ multiplex PCR, the repertoire was profiled, and TCRdb retains in-frame clones only, with some absent. The sample consists of approximately 170,000 clones, about 88% of them appearing once. Trimming took 3 bases from V and 5 from J; bases not matched to a gene: 5. In germline, CDR1 is KGHSH, CDR2 LQKENI. The CDR3 has 14 amino acids. The sample was peripheral blood. This chain links TRBV18 with TRBJ2-5; 8 positions match TRBD1. This TCR derives from a man in his 60s with acute or convalescent COVID-19. CDR3 nucleotide sequence: TGTGCCAGCTCACCGCGCCAGGGGGCCGAGACCCAGTACTTC. It specifies CASSPRQGAETQYF.